The rows below give T cell receptor beta chains drawn from one sample of a study of T cell responses to AZD1222 COVID-19 vaccine. Sequenced by immunoSEQ multiplex PCR; TCRdb stores in-frame clones only, minus some. The profile covers 120,000 or so clones, with over 80% appearing a single time and around 6.1% taken by the ten largest. The sample consisted of peripheral blood, taken on day 0 of AZD1222 vaccination. Every receptor here comes from an adult in good health. Both conserved end residues are part of each CDR3. Each record gives: V gene, clone size, J gene, D gene, CDR3 protein, CDR3 DNA. D genes are given only for firm matches. Where a row states a size, it is once, few, many or the class of an expanded clone; other rows omit it.

v_call: TRBV27; clone_size: -; j_call: TRBJ2-7; d_call: -; cdr3_aa: CASSLKGSYEQYF; cdr3_nt: TGTGCCAGCAGTTTAAAGGGCTCCTACGAGCAGTACTTC
v_call: TRBV28; clone_size: -; j_call: TRBJ1-4; d_call: TRBD1; cdr3_aa: CASSSTGKGEKLFF; cdr3_nt: TGTGCCAGCAGTTCGACAGGGAAAGGTGAAAAACTGTTTTTT
v_call: TRBV7-3; clone_size: few; j_call: TRBJ2-7; d_call: -; cdr3_aa: CASSLGIGTEQYF; cdr3_nt: TGTGCCAGCAGCTTGGGGATAGGGACCGAGCAGTACTTC
v_call: TRBV6-5; clone_size: -; j_call: TRBJ1-6; d_call: TRBD1; cdr3_aa: CASSIYRGSGSPLHF; cdr3_nt: TGTGCCAGCAGTATATACAGGGGATCAGGCTCACCCCTCCACTTT
v_call: TRBV20-1; clone_size: -; j_call: TRBJ2-1; d_call: TRBD2; cdr3_aa: CSASSGLAGGDEQFF; cdr3_nt: TGCAGTGCTAGTTCGGGGCTAGCGGGAGGAGATGAGCAGTTCTTC
v_call: TRBV6-5; clone_size: -; j_call: TRBJ1-6; d_call: -; cdr3_aa: CASTGLNSPLHF; cdr3_nt: TGTGCCAGCACTGGCCTTAATTCACCCCTCCACTTT
v_call: TRBV7-9; clone_size: -; j_call: TRBJ2-7; d_call: -; cdr3_aa: CASSFSGHRTYEQYF; cdr3_nt: TGTGCCAGCAGCTTCTCTGGACACCGAACCTACGAGCAGTACTTC
v_call: TRBV2; clone_size: -; j_call: TRBJ1-2; d_call: -; cdr3_aa: CASSERRDPYGYTF; cdr3_nt: TGTGCCAGCAGTGAAAGGCGGGATCCCTATGGCTACACCTTC
v_call: TRBV6-5; clone_size: -; j_call: TRBJ2-1; d_call: TRBD1; cdr3_aa: CASNRQGHEQFF; cdr3_nt: TGTGCCAGCAACCGACAGGGGCATGAGCAGTTCTTC
v_call: TRBV11-2; clone_size: -; j_call: TRBJ1-4; d_call: -; cdr3_aa: CASSTGFEKLFF; cdr3_nt: TGTGCCAGCAGCACTGGTTTTGAAAAACTGTTTTTT
v_call: TRBV5-1; clone_size: once; j_call: TRBJ2-3; d_call: -; cdr3_aa: CASSLGESTDTQYF; cdr3_nt: TGCGCCAGCAGCTTGGGGGAGAGCACAGATACGCAGTATTTT
v_call: TRBV5-1; clone_size: -; j_call: TRBJ2-7; d_call: -; cdr3_aa: CASSLAGGSYEQYF; cdr3_nt: TGCGCCAGCAGCTTGGCCGGGGGTTCCTACGAGCAGTACTTC
v_call: TRBV3-1/TRBV3-2; clone_size: once; j_call: TRBJ2-5; d_call: -; cdr3_aa: CASSQRTGRRETQYF; cdr3_nt: TGTGCCAGCAGCCAGCGGACCGGGCGGCGGGAGACCCAGTACTTC
v_call: TRBV7-8; clone_size: -; j_call: TRBJ1-2; d_call: -; cdr3_aa: CASSLSLVGTADGYTF; cdr3_nt: TGTGCCAGCAGCTTAAGTCTCGTAGGGACCGCGGACGGCTACACCTTC
v_call: TRBV3-1/TRBV3-2; clone_size: -; j_call: TRBJ1-5; d_call: -; cdr3_aa: CASSQTRGSNQPQHF; cdr3_nt: TGTGCCAGCAGTCAAACCCGGGGTAGCAATCAGCCCCAGCATTTT
v_call: TRBV5-1; clone_size: -; j_call: TRBJ1-2; d_call: -; cdr3_aa: CASSFTGSSQGYTF; cdr3_nt: TGCGCCAGCAGCTTTACAGGGAGTTCTCAAGGCTACACCTTC
v_call: TRBV23-1; clone_size: -; j_call: TRBJ1-2; d_call: -; cdr3_aa: CASSHSGGFYYGYTF; cdr3_nt: TGCGCCAGCAGTCACTCGGGGGGATTTTACTATGGCTACACCTTC
v_call: TRBV6-6; clone_size: -; j_call: TRBJ2-7; d_call: -; cdr3_aa: CASSSDGTSGHEQYF; cdr3_nt: TGTGCCAGCAGCTCAGACGGGACTTCTGGGCACGAGCAGTACTTC
v_call: TRBV19; clone_size: once; j_call: TRBJ1-5; d_call: -; cdr3_aa: CASRLNRPGAQPQHF; cdr3_nt: TGTGCCAGTAGACTCAATCGTCCAGGGGCTCAGCCCCAGCATTTT
v_call: TRBV5-1; clone_size: once; j_call: TRBJ2-7; d_call: TRBD2; cdr3_aa: CASSKGLGISYEQYF; cdr3_nt: TGCGCCAGCAGCAAGGGACTAGGGATCTCCTACGAGCAGTACTTC
v_call: TRBV2; clone_size: -; j_call: TRBJ1-2; d_call: TRBD1; cdr3_aa: CASSVSQGQGQGYTF; cdr3_nt: TGTGCCAGCAGTGTCTCACAGGGACAGGGGCAAGGCTACACCTTC
v_call: TRBV6-5; clone_size: -; j_call: TRBJ1-4; d_call: -; cdr3_aa: CASSTQEAEKLFF; cdr3_nt: TGTGCCAGCAGTACCCAAGAAGCGGAAAAACTGTTTTTT
v_call: TRBV10-3; clone_size: -; j_call: TRBJ2-1; d_call: TRBD1; cdr3_aa: CAISERDRRSTNEQFF; cdr3_nt: TGTGCCATCAGTGAGAGGGACAGGAGAAGTACTAATGAGCAGTTCTTC
v_call: TRBV7-8; clone_size: -; j_call: TRBJ1-4; d_call: -; cdr3_aa: CASSSGTGRNEKLFF; cdr3_nt: TGTGCCAGCAGTTCAGGGACGGGGCGTAATGAAAAACTGTTTTTT